The 13 T cell receptor beta chains in this list originate from one sample, sequenced in a study of neoadjuvant anti-PD-1 for oral cavity cancer. The table came from immunoSEQ multiplex PCR; TCRdb's copy has only in-frame clones and leaves some out. The sample includes around 81,000 clones, about 80% of them seen just once. The sample here was PBMCs, taken before nivolumab (anti-PD-1) treatment. Receptors originate from a person aged 35-79 years with oral cavity squamous cell carcinoma.

The chain combines TRBV6-5 with TRBJ2-7, with D possibly TRBD2 on 5 matching bases. Trimming shortened V by 6 bases and J by 0 bases, and 12 bases separated the two germline ends. Per germline, CDR1 MNHEY and CDR2 SVGAGI. The CDR3 totals 14 residues. The CDR3 loop is CASSPQADSYEQYF. Here the CDR3 DNA reads TGTGCCAGCAGCCCCCAAGCGGACTCCTACGAGCAGTACTTC.

The table lists this clone with a few counts. V and J are TRBV5-1 and TRBJ1-4; D is undetermined. The CDR3 is 14 residues long. V lost 1 base and J 5 bases, leaving 9 bases between the germline ends. Germline assignment: CDR1 SGHRS and CDR2 YFSETQ. This CDR3 is CASSLTVGNEKLFF. The CDR3 DNA sequence: TGCGCCAGCAGCTTGACAGTGGGGAATGAAAAACTGTTTTTT.

The chain carries TRBV2 and TRBJ1-1; D is unresolved. The CDR3 consists of 13 residues. Germline CDR1 and CDR2: SNHLY and FYNNEI. With 10 bases removed from V and 8 bases from J, the gap between germline ends came to 20 bases. In nucleotides, the CDR3 is TGTGCCACCGCCCGGCGGGAGGGTTTAGAAGCTTTCTTT. Translated: CATARREGLEAFF.

The gene calls are TRBV11-3 and TRBJ2-1; no clear D gene. Germline lookup yields CDR1 SGHNT and CDR2 YENEEA. The CDR3 is 15 amino acids. V was clipped by 1 base and J by 1 base, with 8 bases between them. The CDR3 loop is CASSLALESYNEQFF. The CDR3 DNA is TGTGCCAGCAGCTTAGCCCTGGAGTCCTACAATGAGCAGTTCTTC.

The sample holds one count of this clone. The gene calls are TRBV7-9 and TRBJ1-2; no clear D gene. This CDR3 has 14 amino acids. From germline, CDR1 is SEHNR and CDR2 FQNEAQ (reference sequence). With 6 bases removed from V and 4 bases from J, the gap between germline ends came to 15 bases. This CDR3 is CASSVDGRSYGYTF. The CDR3, as DNA: TGTGCCAGCAGTGTAGACGGACGGAGCTATGGCTACACCTTC.

This chain uses TRBV2 with TRBJ2-2; 8 nucleotides line up with TRBD1. This CDR3 comprises 14 residues. Germline V gene lookup returns CDR1 SNHLY and CDR2 FYNNEI. V gave up 7 bases and J gave up 5 bases; unmatched junction bases: 6. Written as DNA, the CDR3 is TGTGCCAGCATGGACAGGGTCACGACCGGGGAGCTGTTTTTT. Its protein product is CASMDRVTTGELFF.

The V and J genes are TRBV11-2 and TRBJ2-7; D is unclear. The germline V gene has CDR1 SGHAT and CDR2 FQNNGV. Between the trimmed V and J ends, which lost 2 bases and 3 bases, there was a span of 11 bases. The CDR3 is made up of 14 amino acids. CDR3 nucleotides: TGTGCCAGCAGCTTAACGGGTTCGGTCTACGAGCAGTACTTC. Protein product: CASSLTGSVYEQYF.

As DNA, the CDR3 is TGTGCCAGCAAGGAAGAGACCCAGTACTTC. Its protein is CASKEETQYF. This chain connects TRBV6-6 to TRBJ2-5; D not resolved. V dropped 7 bases and J dropped 3 bases, with 3 bases sitting between them. The CDR3 runs 10 residues. Germline V lookup: CDR1 MNHNY, CDR2 SVGAGI (reference sequence).

The chain recombines TRBV29-1 with TRBJ1-3; no firm D call. The CDR3 sequence is 12 residues long. Trimming removed 7 bases from V and 0 bases from J, with 7 bases in between. Germline CDR1 and CDR2: SQVTM and ANQGSEA. The chain's CDR3 is CSGAASGNTIYF. CDR3 DNA sequence: TGCAGCGGTGCGGCCTCTGGAAACACCATATATTTT.

This clone is a singleton in its sample. The CDR3 reads CASSKQVGNQPQHF. The CDR3 region has the DNA TGTGCCAGTAGTAAGCAGGTGGGCAATCAGCCCCAGCATTTT. The chain recombines TRBV19 with TRBJ1-5; D is uncertain. Germline V lookup: CDR1 LNHDA, CDR2 SQIVND (reference sequence). Trimming shortened V by 4 bases and J by 2 bases, and 9 bases separated the two germline ends. This CDR3 spans 14 amino acids.

The V call is TRBV7-2, the J call TRBJ2-7; D may match TRBD1 or TRBD2 (5 bases each). Germline V gene sequence: CDR1 SGHTA, CDR2 FQGNSA. CDR3 size: 13 residues. V was cut by 6 bases and J by 2 bases, with 11 bases left in between. The CDR3 DNA sequence: TGTGCCAGCAGATTCGGGGCGGCCTACGAGCAGTACTTC. Translation gives CASRFGAAYEQYF.

This chain joins TRBV2 and TRBJ2-1, with D possibly TRBD2 on 6 matching bases. This CDR3 has 11 amino acids. CDR1 and CDR2 from the germline V gene are SNHLY and FYNNEI. V was trimmed by 5 bases and J by 7 bases, leaving 6 bases between them. The CDR3 DNA reads as TGTGCCAGCAGTCGGGAGAATGAGCAGTTCTTC. Its translation: CASSRENEQFF.

The chain couples TRBV29-1 to TRBJ2-2; maybe TRBD2 (6 bases). Deletions cut 4 bases from V and 6 bases from J, with 9 bases between. Germline V gene lookup returns CDR1 SQVTM and CDR2 ANQGSEA. The CDR3 runs to 12 residues. The CDR3: CSVGGDAGELFF. Here the CDR3 DNA reads TGCAGCGTTGGCGGGGACGCCGGGGAGCTGTTTTTT.